The clone carrying this TCR beta chain appeared a few times. Its antigen remains unidentified. The germline V and J ends were trimmed by 10 bases and 2 bases, with 21 bases remaining between them. CDR3 length: 16 amino acids. Germline V CDR1 and CDR2: MNHEY, SMNVEV (reference sequence). This sample was included in a study of T cells in narcolepsy. Study results and caveats: Same-patient CSF and blood CD4+ T cell clonotypes included HCRT-specific and TRIB2-specific autoreactive ones. Reportedly, autoreactive clonotypes were serially detected in patients' blood but not controls'.

Sequenced by immunoSEQ multiplex PCR; TCRdb stores in-frame clones only, minus some. Among fewer than 35,000 clones listed, less than 85% were seen once. V and J are TRBV27 and TRBJ2-1, with D maybe TRBD1 (7 bases). The sequenced material came from CD45RA- memory CD4+ T cells from PBMCs. The clonotype was recovered from a human donor with narcolepsy. The CDR3 DNA sequence: TGTGCCACCTCCCGCAACCGGAGGGGGCCCTACAATGAGCAGTTCTTC. Protein sequence: CATSRNRRGPYNEQFF.